The source of this T cell receptor beta chain is a study of cytomegalovirus exposure and HLA in healthy donors (dated by TCRdb to about 2017). For context, the study as a whole: An earlier analysis of about 530 of the donors reported about 300 Gb of sequence data and approximately 120 million unique TCR beta sequences obtained from some 200 million T cells. An earlier analysis of fewer than 750 of the donors used high-throughput TCR beta sequencing to judge whether each TCR beta V gene segment behaved as functional or pseudogenic. Every discovery cohort repertoire had been produced on one sequencing platform. The number of typed donors differed by locus: roughly 620-640 for A, B, C, DRB1 and DQB1; about 520 for DQA1; approximately 600 for DPA1; and roughly 490 for DPB1. The study combined high-throughput TCR immunosequencing, statistical association of individual TCRs with disease status, and machine learning to predict cytomegalovirus infection status. Around 300 gigabases of sequencing data and approximately 80 million unique TCR sequences were included in an early release covering about 620 HLA-typed donors. The study aimed to test whether cataloging public T cell receptors could reveal signatures of past pathogen exposure. Alongside the repertoire data, information on donor age, sex, ethnicity and CMV serostatus was compiled. A later analysis re-examined previously published TCR beta repertoires from hundreds of donors and added high-resolution HLA genotyping to investigate patterns of TCR occurrence. Several DR-DQ haplotypes were treated as single units for association and clustering because of strong linkage in the cohort. Both class I and class II loci were covered by HLA typing, at four-digit resolution. The study profiled the T cell repertoires of some 610 subjects by immunosequencing and related them to cytomegalovirus serostatus. Rather than using new phenotypic data, the later analysis identified candidate immune exposures from TCR beta sequences and from how often those sequences occurred across donors. Along with the approximately 650-subject first cohort, a separate validation cohort of over a hundred different subjects was used. A later genetic analysis took genome-wide SNP genotypes for about 60% of the roughly 670 donors and used that subset as a discovery cohort. Across under 500 genotyped donors of the cohort, an average of about 240,000 unique TCR beta nucleotide sequences per donor were sequenced, and 15% to 20% of those sequences were non-productive. Of the roughly 410 genotyped donors, 80% to 90% were placed in the genetic ancestry cluster associated with self-reported Caucasian donors. The paper as a whole reports these results and caveats: A further reported finding was that TCR beta sequences accurately predicted the HLA-A and HLA-B alleles for most subjects in the first cohort. A later analysis found that most CMV-associated TCR beta chains appeared HLA-restricted, with HLA associations seemingly driven largely by CMV exposure. In a later analysis, 16,951 TCR beta sequences were associated with specific HLA alleles at a false discovery rate of 0.05. In an earlier analysis of some 550 of the donors, most TCR beta V segments were observed in productive rearrangements about 90% or about 30% of the time, broadly matching IMGT annotations. According to a later analysis, parvovirus B19, influenza, CMV and Epstein-Barr virus appeared linked to several top co-occurrence clusters. This cohort had only TCR beta chains sequenced, and the lack of alpha or paired-chain data limited which features could be detected. In both the original and validation cohorts, the classifier was reported to diagnose cytomegalovirus status with high specificity and sensitivity. V-gene and J-gene trimming of TCR beta chains was associated with a missense DCLRE1C variant in a later genetic analysis, and the association was replicated in an independent cohort. HLA typing was unavailable for some donors at each locus, so association tests used only the typed subset. In a later analysis, HLA-associated TCR beta chains were found to be more clonally expanded and to have lower generation probabilities than equally common non-associated chains. A few of the identified cytomegalovirus-associated TCR beta chains were confirmed in vitro to be specific for cytomegalovirus antigens. Immune exposure information for the cohort was limited to CMV serostatus. The presence/absence analyses assumed that sequencing depth was roughly uniform across donors, and that assumption may not be true. A total of around 150 TCR beta chains were listed by the study as associated with cytomegalovirus. Across donors, most TCR sequences were observed very rarely, whereas some public TCRs were present in many individuals. Correlated functional status among segregating V segments might reflect linkage disequilibrium, but an unknown experimental factor could not be ruled out. When HLA alleles, especially DR and DQ, strongly co-occurred, attributing TCR associations to individual alleles was difficult. The sequencing pipeline was judged likely to have produced a cluster of highly shared sequence variants as a technical artifact. Compared with the approximately 710-donor mean, donors in an Asian-associated ancestry cluster had fewer N-insertions in productive TCRs, according to a later genetic analysis. Because counts were too low, roughly 17 rarely observed V segments, including chromosome 9 orphons, were left out of the earlier analysis of a few hundred of the donors. Some IMGT-functional V segments, including TRBV6-2 and TRBV6-3, could not be told apart with the 87-base-pair reads, so those segments were excluded. According to the authors, the approach could potentially be generalized to other disease states and immunological phenotypes. According to a later analysis, TCR association rates differed among HLA loci, with DRB1 alleles showing the most associated TCRs and HLA-C alleles showing the fewest.

The cohort consisted of hundreds of healthy bone marrow donors. At the time of sampling, all cohort members were nominally healthy, though unrecorded immune exposures were likely present. The donor was CMV seronegative and belonged to the group of 352 seronegative cohort members. A peripheral blood sample was provided by each donor, and peripheral blood mononuclear cells were used for TCR beta sequencing. Genomic DNA was extracted from the blood cell samples with the Qiagen DNeasy Blood Extraction Kit. For this chain, trimming is 5 bases at the V end and 3 bases at the J end, and the number of junction bases without a gene match is 7. The CDR3 contains 16 residues, cysteine and phenylalanine counted. Left in the record is the CDR3 DNA by itself, 48 bases read in frame from the first base. Taken from the germline V gene (reference sequence), the CDR1 and CDR2 loops are LNHDA and SQIVND. Turning to this clone: Its antigen specificity is not known. Base quality data are lacking; no much larger clone is found one base away.

Libraries came from the immunoSEQ multiplex PCR assay. For the multiplex PCR, a mixture combining 60 forward primers for TCR Vbeta segments and 13 reverse primers for TCR Jbeta segments was used. A multiplex PCR assay on genomic DNA amplified the CDR3 region of rearranged TCR beta genes. On the Illumina HiSeq System, the amplified TCR beta libraries were sequenced as 87-base-pair reads. In the source study's methods: A later analysis tallied 75 million to 95 million unique TCR beta chains across the 550 to 850 repertoires, and around 12 million of those chains were shared by two or more donors. To remove PCR and sequencing errors, raw reads were error-corrected and collapsed into unique sequences using a nearest-neighbor algorithm that merged closely related sequences. To assign V, D and J gene segments, CDR3 sequences were aligned to IMGT reference sequences. For a sequence to be retained, a match of at least six nucleotides to both a V gene segment and a J gene segment was required. A rearrangement was called productive if the CDR3 had no stop codons and remained in frame with V and J, and every other rearrangement was called non-productive. CDR3 was defined by IMGT convention, running from the second conserved V-encoded cysteine to the conserved J-encoded phenylalanine. The earlier analysis of some 600 of the donors excluded sequences that lacked an unambiguous match to a single V gene segment. An earlier analysis of 500 to 700 of the donors classified V segments as functional when productive rearrangements were above 56.7% and as segregating when the standard deviation between donors was above 5%. A statistical classification framework was developed to diagnose cytomegalovirus status using the catalog of TCR beta chain sequences. V and J gene assignment, in a later analysis, came from comparing TCR nucleotide sequences with IMGT/GENE-DB human TR gene sequences. Using the TCRdist pipeline, a later analysis assigned CDR3 sequences along with most-parsimonious VDJ recombination scenarios. In a later analysis, each TCR beta chain was defined by its CDR3 amino acid sequence together with its V-gene family, and reads lacking a unique V-gene family were excluded. As a way to deal with suspected cross-contamination and a sequencing artifact, a later analysis dropped hundreds of nucleotide sequences that were highly shared and had low generation probability. A later analysis calculated a clonal expansion index for each public chain from normalized within-repertoire ranks of inferred template counts. In a later analysis, generation probabilities were computed using a VDJ recombination model fitted to out-of-frame rearrangements, and the results were checked against IGoR. In a later analysis, hypergeometric tests were used to score TCR-TCR, TCR-HLA and TCR-CMV co-occurrence, with a repertoire-size bias correction applied to TCR pairs. A later analysis estimated false discovery rates by permuting HLA or CMV assignments 20 times. In a later analysis, co-occurring TCRs were grouped using DBSCAN, and TCRdist sequence similarity was added for clustering within HLA-allele-positive subsets. For co-occurrence clustering, repertoires with fewer than 30,000 or more than 120,000 public chains were excluded, along with 5 or 6 repertoires with anomalous nucleotide sharing. This immuneACCESS table, as held by TCRdb, lists in-frame sequences with V and J called but not all clones. Of the missing ones, under half trace to an unresolved V gene in checked studies; the others have no known cause. The V and J calls and clone size come from that table; D and trimming were worked out from the DNA. Recorded for this sample are over 100,000 clones; around 76% of them occurred a single time. Roughly 7% of the sample rests with the top ten.

This TCR came from a male donor in good health and CMV-seronegative. The specimen sequenced was PBMCs. The chain joins TRBV19 to TRBJ1-5; TRBD1 matches 10 bases in the middle. The CDR3 here reads CASSSRDRGYNQPQHF. Read as DNA, the sequence is TGTGCCAGTAGTTCACGGGACAGGGGCTACAATCAGCCCCAGCATTTT.